The 18 T cell receptor beta chains in this list originate from one sample, sequenced in a study of T-cell reconstitution after alpha-beta-depleted transplantation in children. The TCRbeta library was prepared with unique molecular identifiers. Each CDR3 protein gets one entry after TCRdb re-called the PCR reads with MiXCR. Found here are about 300,000 distinct CDR3 sequences, about 9.5% of them singletons; the top ten hold around 7.6%. The starting material was PBMCs, obtained before TCRalphabeta/CD19-depleted stem cell transplant. These receptors were taken from a boy younger than two with acute myeloid leukemia, due to receive a stem cell transplant.

This clonotype came up many times. This chain uses TRBV7-3 with TRBJ2-7; D possibly corresponds to TRBD2 (6 bases). Trimming pared 0 bases from V and 3 bases from J, leaving 12 bases between. This CDR3 contains 15 residues. In germline, CDR1 is SGHTA, CDR2 FQGTGA. The CDR3 nucleotides read TGTGCCAGCAGCTTAACAGGCGGGACCCTCTACGAGCAGTACTTC. Translating it yields CASSLTGGTLYEQYF.

The V gene is TRBV6-5, the J gene TRBJ1-4; tentative D call: TRBD1 (5 bases). The germline V and J ends were trimmed by 0 bases and 5 bases, with 16 bases remaining between them. In germline, CDR1 is MNHEY, CDR2 SVGAGI. The CDR3 runs to 17 residues. CDR3 sequence reads: CASSYSTTRTQNEKLFF. The CDR3 DNA reads as TGTGCCAGCAGTTACTCGACAACCCGGACACAGAATGAAAAACTGTTTTTT.

This clonotype was picked up many times. V usage is TRBV20-1 and J usage is TRBJ2-4; tentatively, D is TRBD1 (5 bases). Looked up from germline, CDR1 is DFQATT and CDR2 is SNEGSKA (reference sequence). This CDR3 has 15 amino acids. Deletions cut 0 bases from V and 0 bases from J, with 9 bases between. The CDR3 DNA sequence: TGCAGTGCTAGAGATCAGGGTCTAGCCAAAAACATTCAGTACTTC. Protein sequence: CSARDQGLAKNIQYF.

In its sample, this clonotype was seen many times. The chain links TRBV7-9 to TRBJ2-7; TRBD1 might be the D (6 bases). Trimming left V 4 bases short and J 3 bases short, with 22 bases between. The CDR3 extends over 17 amino acids. CDR1 is SEHNR, CDR2 FQNEAQ, per germline (reference sequence). The CDR3 reads CASSSQPKSGQFYEQYF. For the CDR3, the DNA is TGTGCCAGCAGCTCTCAGCCCAAATCGGGACAATTCTACGAGCAGTACTTC.

At least ten counts were recorded for this clonotype. This chain connects TRBV5-1 to TRBJ2-1; D gene unclear. The V gene's germline CDR1 is SGHRS and CDR2 YFSETQ. This CDR3 region has 14 residues. The ends were cut back, 8 bases at V and 0 bases at J, with 12 bases in the middle. The CDR3 reads CASNPLSSYNEQFF. CDR3 nucleotides: TGCGCCAGTAACCCCTTGAGCTCCTACAATGAGCAGTTCTTC.

This clonotype was recorded many times. The chain combines TRBV12-3 or TRBV12-4 with TRBJ2-5; no clear D gene. The germline V and J ends were trimmed by 6 bases and 1 base, with 9 bases remaining between them. The CDR3 is 13 residues long. This chain's CDR3 is CASSQDTQETQYF. CDR3 nucleotides: TGTGCCAGCAGCCAAGACACCCAAGAGACCCAGTACTTC.

This clonotype came up many times. This chain uses TRBV13 with TRBJ2-7, with 9 bases that match TRBD2. V lost 2 bases and J lost 2; bases outside the gene matches: 10. The CDR3 extends over 17 amino acids. CDR1 and CDR2 from the germline V gene are PRHDT and FYEKMQ (reference sequence). CDR3: CASSLFAGGPSTYEQYF. For the CDR3, the DNA is TGTGCCAGCAGCTTATTCGCGGGAGGGCCCTCGACCTACGAGCAGTACTTC.

This clonotype was seen many times. The rearrangement uses TRBV5-1 and TRBJ1-2; TRBD1 aligns across 8 bases. Looked up from germline, CDR1 is SGHRS and CDR2 is YFSETQ. The CDR3 contains 15 residues. V dropped 4 bases and J dropped 3; count of bases not matched to a gene: 8. The chain's CDR3 is CASSRTGYEHYGYTF. The DNA for the CDR3 is TGCGCCAGCAGCCGGACAGGGTACGAACACTATGGCTACACCTTC. Full variable domain (missing parts from reference TRBV5-1 and TRBJ1-2): KAGVTQTPRYLIKTRGQQVTLSCSPISGHRSVSWYQQTPGQGLQFLFEYFSETQRNKGNFPGRFSGRQFSNSRSEMNVSTLELGDSALYLCASSRTGYEHYGYTFGSGTRLTVV.

This clonotype was detected many times. The CDR3 DNA reads TGTGCCAGCAGCCAAAACAGGGGGAACACTGAAGCTTTCTTT. It yields the protein CASSQNRGNTEAFF. The chain combines TRBV16 with TRBJ1-1, with 7 bases lining up with TRBD1. Germline CDR1 is KGHSY and CDR2 is FQNENV. The CDR3 has 14 residues. Trimming cost V 2 bases and J 1 base; bases outside gene matches: 1.

This chain joins TRBV30 and TRBJ2-1; the D is unclear. Trimming stripped 0 bases from V and 8 bases from J, with 11 bases between. This CDR3 region has 13 residues. CDR1 is GTSNPN and CDR2 is SVGIG in the germline V gene (reference sequence). CDR3 coding DNA: TGTGCCTGGAGTGTAAGCGTTGGGGATGAGCAGTTCTTC. Protein: CAWSVSVGDEQFF.

This clonotype was counted many times. The chain has TRBV9 and TRBJ2-6, with D perhaps given as TRBD1 or TRBD2 (5 bases each). Germline CDR1 is SGDLS and CDR2 is YYNGEE. Trimming cost V 0 bases and J 0 bases, with 16 bases left between them. CDR3 size: 19 residues. Here the CDR3 DNA reads TGTGCCAGCAGCGTAGCTGTCGGGACCGATCGCTCTGGGGCCAACGTCCTGACTTTC. Residues: CASSVAVGTDRSGANVLTF.

This clonotype was observed at least ten times. The chain is built from TRBV27 and TRBJ2-3; the D gene is possibly TRBD2 (5 bases). The CDR3 consists of 15 residues. Trimming took 6 bases from V and 4 from J, leaving 17 bases between them. Germline assignment: CDR1 MNHEY and CDR2 SMNVEV (reference sequence). CDR3 sequence (DNA): TGTGCCAGCAGCCCTGGACTCCTCTGGGCAGATACGCAGTATTTT. Its translation is CASSPGLLWADTQYF.

There are many counts of this clonotype. The chain carries TRBV7-6 and TRBJ2-3; tentatively, D is TRBD1 (6 bases). With 0 bases removed from V and 0 bases from J, the gap between germline ends came to 13 bases. CDR1 is SGHVS and CDR2 is FNYEAQ in the germline V gene. The CDR3 totals 17 residues. The CDR3 loop is CASSLAGRDTSTDTQYF. DNA of the CDR3: TGTGCCAGCAGCTTAGCTGGCCGGGACACCAGCACAGATACGCAGTATTTT.

This clonotype appeared a few times. This chain links TRBV20-1 with TRBJ1-5, with a weak D call TRBD1 (6 bases). From germline, CDR1 is DFQATT and CDR2 SNEGSKA (reference sequence). The CDR3 extends over 15 amino acids. With 1 base removed from V and 3 bases from J, the gap between germline ends came to 13 bases. CDR3 sequence (DNA): TGCAGTGCTAGAGCCCGGAGGGACATCAATCAGCCCCAGCATTTT. Protein sequence: CSARARRDINQPQHF.

The genes are TRBV12-3 or TRBV12-4 and TRBJ2-1, with TRBD1 matching 8 bases. CDR3 length: 15 residues. V gave up 6 bases and J gave up 4 bases; unmatched junction bases: 8. The CDR3 protein is CASSPTGGRYNEQFF. The CDR3 nucleotides are TGTGCCAGCAGCCCTACAGGGGGAAGGTACAATGAGCAGTTCTTC.

This clonotype came up a few times. This chain connects TRBV9 to TRBJ2-4; D is perhaps TRBD1 or TRBD2 (5 bases each). The CDR3 extends over 15 amino acids. Deletions cut 4 bases from V and 7 bases from J, with 18 bases between. From germline, CDR1 is SGDLS and CDR2 YYNGEE. The chain's CDR3 is CASSPRDRKGNIQYF. CDR3 DNA sequence: TGTGCCAGCAGCCCCCGGGACCGCAAAGGGAACATTCAGTACTTC.

This clonotype was seen repeatedly, ten times or more. The rearrangement joins TRBV7-9 to TRBJ2-3, with 8 positions matching TRBD2. The V segment lost 2 bases and the J segment 3 bases; nucleotides outside the gene matches: 7. CDR1 and CDR2 (germline): SEHNR, FQNEAQ (reference sequence). This CDR3 region has 16 residues. For the CDR3, the DNA is TGTGCCAGCAGCTTAAGGGGACTAGAGGTTACAGATACGCAGTATTTT. This translates into CASSLRGLEVTDTQYF.

This clonotype has ten or more counts. The V gene is TRBV25-1, the J gene TRBJ2-5; no reliable D call. The CDR3 extends over 11 amino acids. V lost 5 bases and J lost 6, with 7 bases in between. Germline V gene lookup returns CDR1 MGHDK and CDR2 SYGVNS. This CDR3 is CASSPAKTQYF. The DNA of the CDR3 is TGTGCCAGCAGTCCAGCAAAGACCCAGTACTTC.